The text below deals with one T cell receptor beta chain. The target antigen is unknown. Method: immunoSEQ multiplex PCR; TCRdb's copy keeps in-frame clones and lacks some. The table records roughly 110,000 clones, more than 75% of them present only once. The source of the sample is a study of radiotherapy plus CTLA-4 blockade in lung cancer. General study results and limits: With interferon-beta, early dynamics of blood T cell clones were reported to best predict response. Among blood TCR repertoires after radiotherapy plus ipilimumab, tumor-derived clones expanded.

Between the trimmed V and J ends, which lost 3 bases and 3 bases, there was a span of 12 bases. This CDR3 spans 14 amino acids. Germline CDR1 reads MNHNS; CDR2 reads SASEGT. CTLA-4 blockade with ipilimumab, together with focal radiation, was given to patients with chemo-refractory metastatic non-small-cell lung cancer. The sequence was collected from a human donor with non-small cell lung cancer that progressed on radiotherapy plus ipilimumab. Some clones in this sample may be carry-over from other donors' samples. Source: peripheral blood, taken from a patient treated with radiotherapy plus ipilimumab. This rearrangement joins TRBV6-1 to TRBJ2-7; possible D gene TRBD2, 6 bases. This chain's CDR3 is CASSEGGLFYEQYF. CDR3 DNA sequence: TGTGCCAGCAGTGAGGGGGGACTTTTCTACGAGCAGTACTTC.